This entry is about one T cell receptor beta chain. The target antigen is unknown. V shed 6 bases and J 5 bases; nucleotides not matched to a gene: 4. There are 13 residues in the CDR3. The V gene's germline CDR1 is MNHNS and CDR2 SASEGT. This record comes from a study of CD8+ T cells in alopecia areata. About the research overall: The study gave tofacitinib for 6 to 18 months, then 6 months off drug.

Study-level points and caveats: Links between baseline CD8+ expansion and response need larger treated cohorts. Tofacitinib delivered significant drops in scalp clonality and in expanded CD8+ clones among the top 100. The study found higher clonality in lesional than normal scalp, especially in alopecia totalis/universalis.

The treatment: oral pan-JAK inhibitor, 5-10 mg twice daily. cDNA serving as the sequencing template came from extracted, reverse transcribed RNA. Using immunoSEQ multiplex PCR, the repertoire was profiled, and TCRdb retains in-frame clones only, with some absent. The sample contains around 200,000 clones, about three fifths of which appear only once. V is TRBV6-1 and J is TRBJ2-1; 7 bases match TRBD2. This TCR came from a human donor with alopecia areata. This material consisted of CD4+ T cells sorted from blood, taken at week 4, from a patient treated with tofacitinib. The CDR3 sequence is CASRLAANNEQFF. Here the CDR3 DNA reads TGTGCCAGCAGGCTAGCGGCAAACAATGAGCAGTTCTTC.